The clone carrying this T cell receptor beta chain was seen a handful of times. Its antigen is not known. A junction boundary mismatches the germline segment, possibly from a read error. The sample belongs to a study of blood T cells in healthy people across ages. Study results and caveats: Investigators treated diversity estimates from one million T cells as underestimates.

The CDR3 is made up of 14 amino acids. The germline gives CDR1 SGHTA, CDR2 FQGNSA. A sample-barcoded 5' primer and a J-beta primer mix were used in a second PCR of roughly 6 to 12 cycles. One entry per CDR3 protein results from TCRdb running MiXCR on the 5' RACE reads. This sample has 1 million or so distinct CDR3 sequences, with approximately 25% found just once. These records were also assigned to another study, of T cells of mothers and their children.

The material sequenced was blood. This clonotype was sampled from a girl aged 2-10 years in good health. The chain recombines TRBV7-2 with TRBJ2-4, with D possibly being TRBD1 or TRBD2 (5 bases each). CDR3 DNA: TGTGCCAGCAGAAATCTCGAGGGGTTTGGCATTCAATACTTC. It is translated as CASRNLEGFGIQYF.